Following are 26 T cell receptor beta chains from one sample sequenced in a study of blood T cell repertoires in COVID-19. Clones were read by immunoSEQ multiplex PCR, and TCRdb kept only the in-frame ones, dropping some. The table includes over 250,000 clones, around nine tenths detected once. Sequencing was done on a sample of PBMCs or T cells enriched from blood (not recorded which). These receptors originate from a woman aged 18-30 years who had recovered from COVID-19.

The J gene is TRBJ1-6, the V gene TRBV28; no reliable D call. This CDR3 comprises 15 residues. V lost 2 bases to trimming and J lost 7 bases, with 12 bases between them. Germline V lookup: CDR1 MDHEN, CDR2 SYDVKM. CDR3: CASSLMGTGNSPLHF. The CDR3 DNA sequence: TGTGCCAGCAGTTTAATGGGTACGGGAAATTCACCCCTCCACTTT.

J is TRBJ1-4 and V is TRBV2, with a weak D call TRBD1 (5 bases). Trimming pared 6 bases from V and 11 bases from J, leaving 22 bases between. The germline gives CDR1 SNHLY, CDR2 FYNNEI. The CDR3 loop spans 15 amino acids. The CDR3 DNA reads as TGTGCCAGCAGCTACTCAGCCGACAGTTCCGGGAAACTGTTTTTT. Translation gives CASSYSADSSGKLFF.

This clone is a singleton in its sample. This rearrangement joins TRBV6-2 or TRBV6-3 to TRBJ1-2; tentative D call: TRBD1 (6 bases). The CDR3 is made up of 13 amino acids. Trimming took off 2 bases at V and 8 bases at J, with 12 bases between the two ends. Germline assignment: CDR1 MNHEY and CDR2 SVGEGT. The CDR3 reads CASSYRQGKGYTF. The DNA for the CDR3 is TGTGCCAGCAGTTACCGCCAGGGGAAGGGCTACACCTTC.

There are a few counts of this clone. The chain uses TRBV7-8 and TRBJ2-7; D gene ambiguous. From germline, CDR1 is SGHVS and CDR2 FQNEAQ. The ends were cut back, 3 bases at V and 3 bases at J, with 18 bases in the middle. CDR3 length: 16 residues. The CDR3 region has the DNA TGTGCCAGCAGCTTTTTCTCGGCCGCGGAAGGCTACGAGCAGTACTTC. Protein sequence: CASSFFSAAEGYEQYF.

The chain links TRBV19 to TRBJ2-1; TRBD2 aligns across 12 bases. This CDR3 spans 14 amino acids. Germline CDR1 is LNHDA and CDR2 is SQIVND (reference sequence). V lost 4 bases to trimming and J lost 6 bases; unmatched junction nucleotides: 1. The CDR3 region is CASSTSGRANEQFF. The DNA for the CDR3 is TGTGCCAGTAGTACTAGCGGGAGGGCCAATGAGCAGTTCTTC.

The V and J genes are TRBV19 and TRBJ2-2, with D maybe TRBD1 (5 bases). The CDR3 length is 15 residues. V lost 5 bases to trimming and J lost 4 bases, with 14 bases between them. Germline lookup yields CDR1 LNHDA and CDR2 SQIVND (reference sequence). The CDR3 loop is CASSPTLGVTGELFF. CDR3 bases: TGTGCCAGTAGTCCAACCTTAGGGGTCACCGGGGAGCTGTTTTTT.

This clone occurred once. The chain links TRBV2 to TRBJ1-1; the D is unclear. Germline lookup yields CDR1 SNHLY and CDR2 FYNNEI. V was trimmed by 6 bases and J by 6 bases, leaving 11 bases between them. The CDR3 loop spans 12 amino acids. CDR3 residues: CASRVQLAEAFF. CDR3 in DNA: TGTGCCAGCAGGGTACAGCTTGCTGAAGCTTTCTTT.

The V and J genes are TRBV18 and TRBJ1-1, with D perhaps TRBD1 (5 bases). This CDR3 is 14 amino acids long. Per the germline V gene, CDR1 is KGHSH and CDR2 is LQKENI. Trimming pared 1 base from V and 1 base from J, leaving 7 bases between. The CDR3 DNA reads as TGTGCCAGCTCACCACGGGGGGAGAACACTGAAGCTTTCTTT. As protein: CASSPRGENTEAFF.

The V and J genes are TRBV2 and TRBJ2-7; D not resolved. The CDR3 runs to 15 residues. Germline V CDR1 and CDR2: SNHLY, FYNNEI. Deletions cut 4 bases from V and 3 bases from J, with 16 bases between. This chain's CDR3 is CASSVESQIVYEQYF. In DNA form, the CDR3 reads TGTGCCAGCAGTGTGGAATCACAGATTGTCTACGAGCAGTACTTC.

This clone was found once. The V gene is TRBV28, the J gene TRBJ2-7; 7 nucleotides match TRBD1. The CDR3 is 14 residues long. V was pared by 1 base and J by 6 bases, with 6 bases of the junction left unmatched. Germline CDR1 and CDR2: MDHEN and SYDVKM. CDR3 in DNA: TGTGCCAGCAGTTTATTCCGGACAGGTTCCGAGCAGTACTTC. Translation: CASSLFRTGSEQYF.

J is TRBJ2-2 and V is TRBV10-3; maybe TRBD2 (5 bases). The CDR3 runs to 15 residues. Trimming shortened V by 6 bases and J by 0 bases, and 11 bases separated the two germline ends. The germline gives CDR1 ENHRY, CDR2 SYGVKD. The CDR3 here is CAISQSGTNTGELFF. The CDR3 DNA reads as TGTGCCATCAGCCAAAGCGGTACGAACACCGGGGAGCTGTTTTTT.

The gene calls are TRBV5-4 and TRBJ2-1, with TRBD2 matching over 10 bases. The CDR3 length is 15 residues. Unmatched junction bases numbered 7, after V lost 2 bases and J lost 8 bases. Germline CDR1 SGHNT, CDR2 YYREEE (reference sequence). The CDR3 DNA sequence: TGTGCCAGCAGCTTCGGGACTAGCGTCTTGGATGAGCAGTTCTTC. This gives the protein CASSFGTSVLDEQFF.

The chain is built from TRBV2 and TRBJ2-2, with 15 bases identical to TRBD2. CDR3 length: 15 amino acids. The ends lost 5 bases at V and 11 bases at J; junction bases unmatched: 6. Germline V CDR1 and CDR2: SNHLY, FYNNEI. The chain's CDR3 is CASSPGLAGGRELFF. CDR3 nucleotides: TGTGCCAGCAGTCCTGGACTAGCGGGGGGGCGAGAGCTGTTTTTT. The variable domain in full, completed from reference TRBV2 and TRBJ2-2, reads EPEVTQTPSHQVTQMGQEVILRCVPISNHLYFYWYRQILGQKVEFLVSFYNNEISEKSEIFDDQFSVERPDGSNFTLKIRSTKLEDSAMYFCASSPGLAGGRELFFGEGSRLTVL.

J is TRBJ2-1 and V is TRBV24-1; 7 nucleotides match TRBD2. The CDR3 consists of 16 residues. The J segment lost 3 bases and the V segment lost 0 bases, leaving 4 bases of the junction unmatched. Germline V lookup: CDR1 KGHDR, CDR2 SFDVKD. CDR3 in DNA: TGTGCCACCAGTGATTTGGGACCTAGCGGCTACAATGAGCAGTTCTTC. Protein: CATSDLGPSGYNEQFF.

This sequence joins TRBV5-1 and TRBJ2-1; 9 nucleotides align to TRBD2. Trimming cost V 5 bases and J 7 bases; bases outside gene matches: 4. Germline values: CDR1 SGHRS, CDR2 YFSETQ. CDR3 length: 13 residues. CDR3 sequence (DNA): TGCGCCAGCAGAGAGACTAGCGGAAATGAGCAGTTCTTC. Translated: CASRETSGNEQFF. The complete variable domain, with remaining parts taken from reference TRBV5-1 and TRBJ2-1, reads KAGVTQTPRYLIKTRGQQVTLSCSPISGHRSVSWYQQTPGQGLQFLFEYFSETQRNKGNFPGRFSGRQFSNSRSEMNVSTLELGDSALYLCASRETSGNEQFFGPGTRLTVL.

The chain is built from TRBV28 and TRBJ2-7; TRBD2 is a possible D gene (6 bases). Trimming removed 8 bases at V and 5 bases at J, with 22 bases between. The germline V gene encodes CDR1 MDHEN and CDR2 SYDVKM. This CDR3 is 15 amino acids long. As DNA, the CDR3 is TGTGCCAGCGGGGACTTCCCAACCCGATCCCACGAGCAGTACTTC. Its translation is CASGDFPTRSHEQYF.

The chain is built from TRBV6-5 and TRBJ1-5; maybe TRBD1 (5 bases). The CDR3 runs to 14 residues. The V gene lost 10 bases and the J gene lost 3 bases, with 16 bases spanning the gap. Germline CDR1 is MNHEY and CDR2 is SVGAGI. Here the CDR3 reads CATDFRGPNQPQHF. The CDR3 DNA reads TGTGCCACAGATTTTAGGGGTCCCAATCAGCCCCAGCATTTT.

CDR3 region: CASSLVRGPLTEAFF. The CDR3 DNA is TGTGCCAGCAGCTTAGTCAGGGGGCCATTGACTGAAGCTTTCTTT. V and J are TRBV7-9 and TRBJ1-1; TRBD1 matches 8 bases. This CDR3 contains 15 residues. From germline, CDR1 is SEHNR and CDR2 FQNEAQ (reference sequence). With V trimmed by 1 base and J by 5 bases, 6 bases remained unmatched. The variable domain in full, with the rest retrieved from reference TRBV7-9 and TRBJ1-1, is DTGVSQNPRHKITKRGQNVTFRCDPISEHNRLYWYRQTLGQGPEFLTYFQNEAQLEKSRLLSDRFSAERPKGSFSTLEIQRTEQGDSAMYLCASSLVRGPLTEAFFGQGTRLTVV.

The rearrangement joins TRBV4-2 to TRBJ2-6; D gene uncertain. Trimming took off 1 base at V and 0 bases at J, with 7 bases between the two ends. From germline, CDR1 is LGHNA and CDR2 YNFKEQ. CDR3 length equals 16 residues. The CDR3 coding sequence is TGTGCCAGCAGCCAAGTTTTCTACTCTGGGGCCAACGTCCTGACTTTC. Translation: CASSQVFYSGANVLTF.

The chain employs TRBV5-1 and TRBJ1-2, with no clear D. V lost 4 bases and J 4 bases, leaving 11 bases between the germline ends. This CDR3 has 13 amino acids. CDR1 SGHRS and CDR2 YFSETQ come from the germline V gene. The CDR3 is CASSVAVSYGYTF. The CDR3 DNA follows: TGCGCCAGCAGCGTCGCCGTGAGCTATGGCTACACCTTC.

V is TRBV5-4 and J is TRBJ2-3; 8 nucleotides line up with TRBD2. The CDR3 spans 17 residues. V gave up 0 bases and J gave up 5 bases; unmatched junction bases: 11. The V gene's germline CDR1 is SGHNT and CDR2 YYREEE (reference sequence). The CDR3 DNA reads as TGTGCCAGCAGCTTGGGATCGATAAGGCTAGCGGGAGATACGCAGTATTTT. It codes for CASSLGSIRLAGDTQYF.

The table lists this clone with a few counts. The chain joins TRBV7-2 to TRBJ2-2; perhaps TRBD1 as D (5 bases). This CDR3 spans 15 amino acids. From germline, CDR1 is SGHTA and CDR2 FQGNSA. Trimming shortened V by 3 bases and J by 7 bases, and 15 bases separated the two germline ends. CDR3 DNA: TGTGCCAGCAGCTTTGGTTCAGGGTACGGCGGGGAGCTGTTTTTT. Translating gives CASSFGSGYGGELFF.

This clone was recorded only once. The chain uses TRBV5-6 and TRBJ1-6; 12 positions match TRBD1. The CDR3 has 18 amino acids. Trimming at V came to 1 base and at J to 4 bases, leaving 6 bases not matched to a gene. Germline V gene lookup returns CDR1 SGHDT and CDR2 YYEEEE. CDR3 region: CASSLQGQGAFYNSPLHF. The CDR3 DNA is TGTGCCAGCAGCTTGCAGGGACAGGGGGCGTTTTATAATTCACCCCTCCACTTT.

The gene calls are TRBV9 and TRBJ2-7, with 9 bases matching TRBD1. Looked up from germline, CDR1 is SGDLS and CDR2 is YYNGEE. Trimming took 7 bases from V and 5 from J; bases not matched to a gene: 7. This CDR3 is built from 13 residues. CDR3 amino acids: CASGGTGRDEQYF. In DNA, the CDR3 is TGTGCCAGCGGTGGGACAGGGAGGGACGAGCAGTACTTC. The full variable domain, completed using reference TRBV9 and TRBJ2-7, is DSGVTQTPKHLITATGQRVTLRCSPRSGDLSVYWYQQSLDQGLQFLIQYYNGEERAKGNILERFSAQQFPDLHSELNLSSLELGDSALYFCASGGTGRDEQYFGPGTRLTVT.

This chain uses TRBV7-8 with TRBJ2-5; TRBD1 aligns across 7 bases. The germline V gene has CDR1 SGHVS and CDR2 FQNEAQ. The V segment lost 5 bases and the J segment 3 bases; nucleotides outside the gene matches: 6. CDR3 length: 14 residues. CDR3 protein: CASSTRQGEETQYF. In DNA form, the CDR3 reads TGTGCCAGCAGCACACGACAGGGAGAAGAGACCCAGTACTTC. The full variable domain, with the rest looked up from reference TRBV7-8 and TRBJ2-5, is GAGVSQSPRYKVAKRGQDVALRCDPISGHVSLFWYQQALGQGPEFLTYFQNEAQLDKSGLPSDRFFAERPEGSVSTLKIQRTQQEDSAVYLCASSTRQGEETQYFGPGTRLLVL.

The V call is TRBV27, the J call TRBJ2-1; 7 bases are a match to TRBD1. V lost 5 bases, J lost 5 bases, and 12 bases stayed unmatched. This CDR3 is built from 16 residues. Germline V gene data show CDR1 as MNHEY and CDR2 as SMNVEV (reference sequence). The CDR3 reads CASSGYQGVRNNEQFF. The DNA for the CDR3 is TGTGCCAGCAGTGGATATCAGGGGGTTCGAAACAATGAGCAGTTCTTC.